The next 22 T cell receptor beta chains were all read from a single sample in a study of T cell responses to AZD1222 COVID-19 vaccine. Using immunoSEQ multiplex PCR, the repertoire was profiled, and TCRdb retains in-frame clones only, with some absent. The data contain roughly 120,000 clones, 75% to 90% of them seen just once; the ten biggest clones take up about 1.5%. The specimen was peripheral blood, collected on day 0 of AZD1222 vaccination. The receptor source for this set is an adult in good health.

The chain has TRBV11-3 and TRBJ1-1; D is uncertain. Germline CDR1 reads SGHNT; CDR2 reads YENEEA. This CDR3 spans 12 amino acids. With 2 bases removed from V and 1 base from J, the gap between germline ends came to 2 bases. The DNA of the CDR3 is TGTGCCAGCAGCTTATCGAACACTGAAGCTTTCTTT. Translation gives CASSLSNTEAFF.

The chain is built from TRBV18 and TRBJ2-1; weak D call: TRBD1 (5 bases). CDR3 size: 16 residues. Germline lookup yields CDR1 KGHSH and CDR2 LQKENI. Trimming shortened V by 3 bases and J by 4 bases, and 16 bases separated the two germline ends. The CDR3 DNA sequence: TGTGCCAGCTCACCGCCAAGAGACAGACCATACAATGAGCAGTTCTTC. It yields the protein CASSPPRDRPYNEQFF.

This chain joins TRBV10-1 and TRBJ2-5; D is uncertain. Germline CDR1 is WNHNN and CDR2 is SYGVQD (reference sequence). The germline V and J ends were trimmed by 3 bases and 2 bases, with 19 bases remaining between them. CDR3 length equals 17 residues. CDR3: CASSDPSLGTSQETQYF. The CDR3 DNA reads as TGCGCCAGCAGTGATCCCTCCCTGGGAACATCTCAAGAGACCCAGTACTTC.

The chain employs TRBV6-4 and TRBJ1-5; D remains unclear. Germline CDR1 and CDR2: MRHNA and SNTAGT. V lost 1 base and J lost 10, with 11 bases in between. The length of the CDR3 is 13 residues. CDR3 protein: CASSDFGGSPQHF. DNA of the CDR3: TGTGCCAGCAGTGACTTCGGAGGGAGCCCCCAGCATTTT.

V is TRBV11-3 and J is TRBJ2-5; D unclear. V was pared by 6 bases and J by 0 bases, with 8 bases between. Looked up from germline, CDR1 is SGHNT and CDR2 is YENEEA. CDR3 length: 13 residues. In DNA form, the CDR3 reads TGTGCCAGCAGTTTGGGGTACCAAGAGACCCAGTACTTC. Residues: CASSLGYQETQYF.

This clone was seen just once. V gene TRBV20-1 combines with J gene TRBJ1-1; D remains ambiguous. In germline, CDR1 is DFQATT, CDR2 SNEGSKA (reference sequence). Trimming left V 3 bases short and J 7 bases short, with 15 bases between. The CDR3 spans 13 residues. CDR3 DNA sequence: TGCAGTGCTAGTAGCGGTAGAATTATTGAAGCTTTCTTT. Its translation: CSASSGRIIEAFF.

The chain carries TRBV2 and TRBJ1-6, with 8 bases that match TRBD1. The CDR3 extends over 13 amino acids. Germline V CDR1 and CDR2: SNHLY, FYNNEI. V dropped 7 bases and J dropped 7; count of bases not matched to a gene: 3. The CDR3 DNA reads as TGTGCCAGCAATACAGGGGGGAATTCACCCCTCCACTTT. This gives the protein CASNTGGNSPLHF.

For the CDR3, the DNA is TGTGCCAGCAGTTTAAATATCAGGGGGACCCAGTACTTC. Translation gives CASSLNIRGTQYF. The V call is TRBV27, the J call TRBJ2-5; possible D gene TRBD1, 6 bases. The germline V gene has CDR1 MNHEY and CDR2 SMNVEV (reference sequence). The CDR3 runs to 13 residues. V shed 2 bases and J shed 7 bases, with 11 bases lying between them.

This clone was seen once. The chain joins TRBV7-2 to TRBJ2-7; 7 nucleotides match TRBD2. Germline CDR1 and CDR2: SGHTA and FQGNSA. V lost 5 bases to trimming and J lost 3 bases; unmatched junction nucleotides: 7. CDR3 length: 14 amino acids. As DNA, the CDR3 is TGTGCCAGCAGCCTTAGCGGGCTCATCTACGAGCAGTACTTC. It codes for CASSLSGLIYEQYF. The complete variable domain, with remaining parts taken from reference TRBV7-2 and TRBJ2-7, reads GAGVSQSPSNKVTEKGKDVELRCDPISGHTALYWYRQSLGQGLEFLIYFQGNSAPDKSGLPSDRFSAERTGGSVSTLTIQRTQQEDSAVYLCASSLSGLIYEQYFGPGTRLTVT.

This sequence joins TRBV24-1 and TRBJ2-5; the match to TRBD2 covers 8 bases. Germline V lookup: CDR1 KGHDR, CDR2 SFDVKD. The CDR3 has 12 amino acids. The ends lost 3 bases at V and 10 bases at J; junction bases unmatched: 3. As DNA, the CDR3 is TGTGCCACCAGTGATGCTAGCGGGCTCCAGTACTTC. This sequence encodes CATSDASGLQYF.

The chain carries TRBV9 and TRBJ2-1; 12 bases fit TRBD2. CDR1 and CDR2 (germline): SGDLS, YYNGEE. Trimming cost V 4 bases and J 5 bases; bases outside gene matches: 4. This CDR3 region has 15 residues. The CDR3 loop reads CASSWTSGANNEQFF. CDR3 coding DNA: TGTGCCAGCAGCTGGACTAGCGGGGCAAACAATGAGCAGTTCTTC. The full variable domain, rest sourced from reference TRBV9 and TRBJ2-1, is DSGVTQTPKHLITATGQRVTLRCSPRSGDLSVYWYQQSLDQGLQFLIQYYNGEERAKGNILERFSAQQFPDLHSELNLSSLELGDSALYFCASSWTSGANNEQFFGPGTRLTVL.

CDR3 in amino acids: CASSQDRVGLGAFF. DNA of the CDR3: TGTGCCAGCAGCCAAGATCGGGTGGGCTTGGGAGCTTTCTTT. The V gene is TRBV14, the J gene TRBJ1-1; D gene unclear. V was clipped by 0 bases and J by 10 bases, with 15 bases between them. This CDR3 comprises 14 residues. Germline-derived CDR1 and CDR2 are SGHDN and FVKESK.

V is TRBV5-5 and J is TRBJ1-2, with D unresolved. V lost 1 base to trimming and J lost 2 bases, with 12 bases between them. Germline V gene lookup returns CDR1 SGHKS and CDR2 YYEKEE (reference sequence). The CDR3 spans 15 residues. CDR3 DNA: TGTGCCAGCAGCTTGCCCGTGCGAGGGAACTATGGCTACACCTTC. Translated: CASSLPVRGNYGYTF. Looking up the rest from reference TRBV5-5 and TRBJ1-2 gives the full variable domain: DAGVTQSPTHLIKTRGQQVTLRCSPISGHKSVSWYQQVLGQGPQFIFQYYEKEERGRGNFPDRFSARQFPNYSSELNVNALLLGDSALYLCASSLPVRGNYGYTFGSGTRLTVV.

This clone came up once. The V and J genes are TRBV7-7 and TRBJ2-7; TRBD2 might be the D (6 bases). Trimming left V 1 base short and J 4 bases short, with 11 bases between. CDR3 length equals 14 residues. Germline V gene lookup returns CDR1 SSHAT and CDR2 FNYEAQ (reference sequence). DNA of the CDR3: TGTGCCAGCAGCTTAGGGGGGGTGCAGTACGAGCAGTACTTC. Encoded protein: CASSLGGVQYEQYF. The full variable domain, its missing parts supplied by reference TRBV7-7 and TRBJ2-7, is GAGVSQSPRYKVTKRGQDVTLRCDPISSHATLYWYQQALGQGPEFLTYFNYEAQPDKSGLPSDRFSAERPEGSISTLTIQRTEQRDSAMYRCASSLGGVQYEQYFGPGTRLTVT.

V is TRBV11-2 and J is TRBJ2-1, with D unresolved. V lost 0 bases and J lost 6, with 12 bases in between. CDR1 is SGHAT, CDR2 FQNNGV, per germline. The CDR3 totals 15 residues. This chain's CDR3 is CASSLEFLGPNEQFF. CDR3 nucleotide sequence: TGTGCCAGCAGCTTAGAATTCTTGGGTCCCAATGAGCAGTTCTTC.

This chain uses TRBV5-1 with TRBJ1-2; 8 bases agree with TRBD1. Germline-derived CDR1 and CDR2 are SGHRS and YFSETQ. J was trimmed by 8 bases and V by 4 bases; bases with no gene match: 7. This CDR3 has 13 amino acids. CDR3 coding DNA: TGCGCCAGCAGCCGAGGACAGGGCGGAGGCTACACCTTC. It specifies CASSRGQGGGYTF.

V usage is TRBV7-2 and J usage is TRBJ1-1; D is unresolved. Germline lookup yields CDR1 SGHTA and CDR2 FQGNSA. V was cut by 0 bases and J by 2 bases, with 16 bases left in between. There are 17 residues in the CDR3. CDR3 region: CASSLARAGQSNTEAFF. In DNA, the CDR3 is TGTGCCAGCAGCTTAGCGCGGGCAGGCCAATCCAACACTGAAGCTTTCTTT.

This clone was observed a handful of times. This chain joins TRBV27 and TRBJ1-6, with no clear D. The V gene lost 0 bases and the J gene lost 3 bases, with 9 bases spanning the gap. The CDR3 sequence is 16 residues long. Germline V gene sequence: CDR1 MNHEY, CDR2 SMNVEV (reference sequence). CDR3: CASSLSRQFYNSPLHF. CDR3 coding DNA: TGTGCCAGCAGTTTATCAAGGCAGTTCTATAATTCACCCCTCCACTTT.

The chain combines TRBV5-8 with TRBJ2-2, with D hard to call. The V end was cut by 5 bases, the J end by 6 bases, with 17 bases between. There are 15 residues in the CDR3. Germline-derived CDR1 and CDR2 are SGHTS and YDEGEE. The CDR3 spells CASSVRQALPGELFF. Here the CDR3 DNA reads TGTGCCAGCAGTGTCAGGCAGGCCCTCCCCGGGGAGCTGTTTTTT.

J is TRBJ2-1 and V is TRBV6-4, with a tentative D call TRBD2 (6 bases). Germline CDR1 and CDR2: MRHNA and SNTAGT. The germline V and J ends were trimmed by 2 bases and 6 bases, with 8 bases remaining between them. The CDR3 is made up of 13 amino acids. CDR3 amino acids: CASSDLGGNEQFF. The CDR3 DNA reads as TGTGCCAGCAGTGACCTGGGAGGCAATGAGCAGTTCTTC.

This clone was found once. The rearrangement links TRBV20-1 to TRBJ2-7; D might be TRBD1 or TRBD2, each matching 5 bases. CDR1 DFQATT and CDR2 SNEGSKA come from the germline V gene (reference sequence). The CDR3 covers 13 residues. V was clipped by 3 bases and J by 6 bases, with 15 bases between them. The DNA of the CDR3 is TGCAGTGCTAGTCGCGCCGGGACGGGCGAGCAGTACTTC. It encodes CSASRAGTGEQYF.

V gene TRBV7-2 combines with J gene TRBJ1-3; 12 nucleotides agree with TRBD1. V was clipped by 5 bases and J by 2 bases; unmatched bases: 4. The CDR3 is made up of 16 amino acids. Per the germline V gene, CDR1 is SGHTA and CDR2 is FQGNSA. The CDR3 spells CASSPGQGAPGNTIYF. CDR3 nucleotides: TGTGCCAGCAGCCCGGGACAGGGGGCGCCTGGAAACACCATATATTTT.